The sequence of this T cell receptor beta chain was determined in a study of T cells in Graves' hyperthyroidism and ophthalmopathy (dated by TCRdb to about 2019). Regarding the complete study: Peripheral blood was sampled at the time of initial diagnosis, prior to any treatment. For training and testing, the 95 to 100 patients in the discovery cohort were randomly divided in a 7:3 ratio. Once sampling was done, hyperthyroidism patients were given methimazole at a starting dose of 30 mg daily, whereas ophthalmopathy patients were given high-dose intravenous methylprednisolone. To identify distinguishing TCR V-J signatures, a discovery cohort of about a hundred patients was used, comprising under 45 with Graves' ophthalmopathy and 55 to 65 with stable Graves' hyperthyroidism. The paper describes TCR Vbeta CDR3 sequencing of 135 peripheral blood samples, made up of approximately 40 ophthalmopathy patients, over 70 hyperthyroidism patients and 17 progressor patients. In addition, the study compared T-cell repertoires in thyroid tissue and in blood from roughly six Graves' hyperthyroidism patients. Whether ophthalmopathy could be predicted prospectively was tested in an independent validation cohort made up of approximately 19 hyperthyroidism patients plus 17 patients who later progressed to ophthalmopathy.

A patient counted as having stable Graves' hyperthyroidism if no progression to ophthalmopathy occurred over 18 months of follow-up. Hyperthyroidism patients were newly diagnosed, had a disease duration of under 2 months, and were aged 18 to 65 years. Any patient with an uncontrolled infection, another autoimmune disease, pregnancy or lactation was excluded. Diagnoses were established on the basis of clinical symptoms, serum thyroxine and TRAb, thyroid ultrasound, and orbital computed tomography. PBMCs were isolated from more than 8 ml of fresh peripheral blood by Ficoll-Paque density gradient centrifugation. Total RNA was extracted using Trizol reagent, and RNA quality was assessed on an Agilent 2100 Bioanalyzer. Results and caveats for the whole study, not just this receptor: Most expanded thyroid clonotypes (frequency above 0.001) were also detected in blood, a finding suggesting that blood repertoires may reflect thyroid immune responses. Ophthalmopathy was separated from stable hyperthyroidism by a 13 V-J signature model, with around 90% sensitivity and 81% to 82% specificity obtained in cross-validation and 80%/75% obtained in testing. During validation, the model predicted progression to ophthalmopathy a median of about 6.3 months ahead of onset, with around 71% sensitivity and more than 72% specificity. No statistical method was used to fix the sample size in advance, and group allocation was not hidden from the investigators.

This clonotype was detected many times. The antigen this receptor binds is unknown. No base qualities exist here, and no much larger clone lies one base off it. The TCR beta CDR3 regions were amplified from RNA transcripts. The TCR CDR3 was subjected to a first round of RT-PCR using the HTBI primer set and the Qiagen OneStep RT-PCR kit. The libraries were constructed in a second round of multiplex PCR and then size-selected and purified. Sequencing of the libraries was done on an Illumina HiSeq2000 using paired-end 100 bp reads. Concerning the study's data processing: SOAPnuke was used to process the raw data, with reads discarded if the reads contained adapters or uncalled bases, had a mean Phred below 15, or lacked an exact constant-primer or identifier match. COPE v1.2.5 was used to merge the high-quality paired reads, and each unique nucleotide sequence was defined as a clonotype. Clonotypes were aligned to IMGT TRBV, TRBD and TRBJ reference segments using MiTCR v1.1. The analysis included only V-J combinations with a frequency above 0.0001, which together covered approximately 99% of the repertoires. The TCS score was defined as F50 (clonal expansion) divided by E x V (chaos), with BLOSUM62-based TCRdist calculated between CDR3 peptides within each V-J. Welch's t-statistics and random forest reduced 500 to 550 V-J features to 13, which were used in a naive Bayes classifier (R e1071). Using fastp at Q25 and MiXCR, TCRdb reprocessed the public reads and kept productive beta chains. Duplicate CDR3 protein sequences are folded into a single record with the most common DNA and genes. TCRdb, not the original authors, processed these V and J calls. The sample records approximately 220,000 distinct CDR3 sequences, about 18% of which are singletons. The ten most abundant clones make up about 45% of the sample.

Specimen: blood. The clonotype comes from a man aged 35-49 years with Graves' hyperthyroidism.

The base sequence is TGCGCCAGCAGCTTGGACCAATCACCCCTCCACTTT. Translated, it gives CASSLDQSPLHF. The chain is assembled from TRBV5-1 and TRBJ1-6, with no D gene named confidently. V gives up 0 bases and J gives up 10 bases, and the segment between their germline ends measures 5 bases. The germline V gene specifies SGHRS as CDR1 and YFSETQ as CDR2. From the cysteine up to the phenylalanine, the CDR3 has a length of 12 residues. The kept DNA is CDR3 alone, 36 bases in frame from the first base. Outside the CDR3, residues come from the reference TRBV5-1 and TRBJ1-6 proteins, so the full variable domain is: KAGVTQTPRYLIKTRGQQVTLSCSPISGHRSVSWYQQTPGQGLQFLFEYFSETQRNKGNFPGRFSGRQFSNSRSEMNVSTLELGDSALYLCASSLDQSPLHFGNGTRLTVT.